This is a list of T cell receptor beta chains from one sample in a study of identical twins. TCRdb independently ran MiXCR on the 5' RACE reads; one entry per CDR3 protein. The sample holds 250,000 to 300,000 distinct CDR3 sequences, around 8.8% seen once. The data also belong to a second study, concerning yellow fever vaccine responses in identical twins.

Sequencing was carried out using CD8+ T cells sorted from blood. The receptors come from a woman between 18 and 29 years old in good health. Both conserved end residues are part of each CDR3.

TRBV20-1,CSASNTATEAFF
TRBV10-3,CAISAAGPNTEAFF
TRBV29-1,CSVDLGGNTGELFF
TRBV9,CASSLTGMAEKLFF
TRBV12-3/TRBV12-4,CASSPLLPGELFF
TRBV6-1,CATLQGNSYEQYF
TRBV2,CASSDTGYEQYF
TRBV7-3,CASSLTAGSSYNEQFF
TRBV6-1,CASRGTGGVEQFF
TRBV5-1,CASSLYGANTGELFF
TRBV20-1,CSAESTRSYIQYF